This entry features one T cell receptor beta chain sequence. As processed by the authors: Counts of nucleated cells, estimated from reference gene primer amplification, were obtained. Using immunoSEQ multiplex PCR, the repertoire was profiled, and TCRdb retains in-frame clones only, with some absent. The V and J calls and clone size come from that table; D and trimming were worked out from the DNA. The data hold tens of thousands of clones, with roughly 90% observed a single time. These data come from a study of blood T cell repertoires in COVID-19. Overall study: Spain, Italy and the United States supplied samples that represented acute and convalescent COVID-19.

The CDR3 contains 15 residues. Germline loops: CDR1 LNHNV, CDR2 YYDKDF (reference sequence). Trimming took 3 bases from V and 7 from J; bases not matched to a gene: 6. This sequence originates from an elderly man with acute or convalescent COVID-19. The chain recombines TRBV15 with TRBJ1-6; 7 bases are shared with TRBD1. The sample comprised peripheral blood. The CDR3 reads CATSSPGQRNSPLHF. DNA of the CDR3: TGTGCCACCAGCAGTCCGGGACAGAGAAATTCACCCCTCCACTTT. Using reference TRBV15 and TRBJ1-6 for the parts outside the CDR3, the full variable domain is DAMVIQNPRYQVTQFGKPVTLSCSQTLNHNVMYWYQQKSSQAPKLLFHYYDKDFNNEADTPDNFQSRRPNTSFCFLDIRSPGLGDTAMYLCATSSPGQRNSPLHFGNGTRLTVT.